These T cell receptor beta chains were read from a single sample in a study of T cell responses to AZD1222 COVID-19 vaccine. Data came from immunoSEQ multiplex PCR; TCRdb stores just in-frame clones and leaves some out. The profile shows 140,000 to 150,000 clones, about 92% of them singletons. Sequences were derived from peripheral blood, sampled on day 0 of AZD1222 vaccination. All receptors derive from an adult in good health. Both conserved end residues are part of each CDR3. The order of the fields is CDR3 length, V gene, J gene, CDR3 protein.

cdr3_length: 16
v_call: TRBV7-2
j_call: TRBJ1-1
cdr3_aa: CASSLAGRGVNTEAFF

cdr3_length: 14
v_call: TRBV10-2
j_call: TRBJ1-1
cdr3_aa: CASRALLPNTEAFF

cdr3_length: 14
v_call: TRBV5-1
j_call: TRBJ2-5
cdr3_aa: CASSLGGAQETQYF

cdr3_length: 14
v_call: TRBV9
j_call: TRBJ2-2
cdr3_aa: CASSVIGDTGELFF

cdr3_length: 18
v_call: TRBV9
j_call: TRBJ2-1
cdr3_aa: CASSVGLAGDLSYNEQFF

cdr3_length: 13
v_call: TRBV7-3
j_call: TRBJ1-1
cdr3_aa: CASSLDMNTEAFF

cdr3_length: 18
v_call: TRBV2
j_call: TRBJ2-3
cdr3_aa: CASRTYMLAGGSSDTQYF

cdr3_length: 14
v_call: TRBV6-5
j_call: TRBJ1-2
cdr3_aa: CASSSPRRLNGYTF

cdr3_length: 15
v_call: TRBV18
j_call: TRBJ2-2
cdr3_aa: CASSPDRARTGELFF

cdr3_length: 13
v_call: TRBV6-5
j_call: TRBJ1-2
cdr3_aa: CASRRDKDYGYTF

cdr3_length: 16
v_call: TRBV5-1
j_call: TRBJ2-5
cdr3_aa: CASYLPGAGGRETQYF

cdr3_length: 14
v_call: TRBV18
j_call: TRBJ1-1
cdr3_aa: CASATGGFDTEAFF

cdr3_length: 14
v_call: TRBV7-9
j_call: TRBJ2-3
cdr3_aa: CASSSGLRTDTQYF

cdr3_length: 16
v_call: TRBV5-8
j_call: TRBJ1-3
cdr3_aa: CASSLVVTDSGNTIYF

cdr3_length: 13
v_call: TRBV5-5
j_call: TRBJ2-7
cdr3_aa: CASSLQGAYEQYF

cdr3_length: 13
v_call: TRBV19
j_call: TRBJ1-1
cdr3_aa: CASRGRAHTEAFF

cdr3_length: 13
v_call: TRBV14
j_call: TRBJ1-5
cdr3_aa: CASSSAVSQPQHF

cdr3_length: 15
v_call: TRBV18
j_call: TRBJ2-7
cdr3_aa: CASSPPPGRTYEQYF

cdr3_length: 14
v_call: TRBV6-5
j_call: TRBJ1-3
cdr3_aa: CASTRGDSGNTIYF

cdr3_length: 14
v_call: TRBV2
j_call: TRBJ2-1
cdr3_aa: CASSLNPSYSEQFF

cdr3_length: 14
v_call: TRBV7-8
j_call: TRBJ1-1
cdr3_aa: CASSSRQGRTEAFF

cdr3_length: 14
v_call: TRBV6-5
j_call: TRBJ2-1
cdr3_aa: CASSYGTGWDEQFF

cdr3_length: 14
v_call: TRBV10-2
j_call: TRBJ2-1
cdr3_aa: CASKTGSTYNEQFF

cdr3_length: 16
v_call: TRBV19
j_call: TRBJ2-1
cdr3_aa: CASSMMSGVARGEQFF

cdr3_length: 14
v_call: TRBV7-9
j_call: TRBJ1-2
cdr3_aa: CASSETGGGYGYTF

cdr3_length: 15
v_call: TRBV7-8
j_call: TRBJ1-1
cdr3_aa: CASSLALRMNTEAFF

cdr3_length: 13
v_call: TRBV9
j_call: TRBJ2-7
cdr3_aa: CASRASGSYEQYF

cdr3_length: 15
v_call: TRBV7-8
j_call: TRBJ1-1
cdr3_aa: CASSLVDRGATEAFF

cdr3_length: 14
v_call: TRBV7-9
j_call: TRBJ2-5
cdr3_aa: CASTLPRGEETQYF

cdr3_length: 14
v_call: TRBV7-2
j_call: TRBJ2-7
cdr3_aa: CASSASGGVGEQYF

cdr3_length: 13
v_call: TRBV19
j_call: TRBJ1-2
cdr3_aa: CASSIGTGDGYTF

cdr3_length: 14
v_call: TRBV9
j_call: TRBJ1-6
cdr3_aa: CASSAHRGDSPLHF

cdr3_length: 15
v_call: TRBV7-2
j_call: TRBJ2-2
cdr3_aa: CASSPQGARTGELFF

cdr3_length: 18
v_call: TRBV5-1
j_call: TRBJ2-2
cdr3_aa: CASSLGTGGLVDTGELFF

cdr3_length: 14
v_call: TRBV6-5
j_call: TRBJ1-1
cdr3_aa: CASRWGIGNTEAFF

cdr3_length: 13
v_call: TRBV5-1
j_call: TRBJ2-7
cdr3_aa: CASQTGSSYEQYF

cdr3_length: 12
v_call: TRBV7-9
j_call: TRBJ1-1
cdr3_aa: CASSPVFPEAFF

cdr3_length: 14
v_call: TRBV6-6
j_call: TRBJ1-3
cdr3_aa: CASSPTRQGNTIYF

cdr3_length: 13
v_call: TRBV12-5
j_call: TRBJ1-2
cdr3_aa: CASGLGLNYGYTF

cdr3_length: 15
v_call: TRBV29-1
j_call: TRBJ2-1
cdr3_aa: CSAPLTGSLFTEQFF

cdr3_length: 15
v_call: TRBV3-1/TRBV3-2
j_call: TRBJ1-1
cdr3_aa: CASSPSGGRATEVFF

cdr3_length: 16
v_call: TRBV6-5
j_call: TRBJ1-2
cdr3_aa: CASSYVYGGQGYGYTF

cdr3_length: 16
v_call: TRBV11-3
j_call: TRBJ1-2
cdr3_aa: CASSPRTVLTSYGYTF

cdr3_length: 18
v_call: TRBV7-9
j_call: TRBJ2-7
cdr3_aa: CASSLAPAWVAGRGEQYF

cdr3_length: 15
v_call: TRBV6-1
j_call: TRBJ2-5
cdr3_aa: CASSENRAVAETQYF

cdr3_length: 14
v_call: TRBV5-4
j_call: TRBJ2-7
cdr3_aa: CASSPRTQTYEQYF

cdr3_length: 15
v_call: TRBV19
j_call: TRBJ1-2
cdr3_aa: CASSFGGQGSYGYTF

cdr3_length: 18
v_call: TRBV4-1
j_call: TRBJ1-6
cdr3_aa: CASSQSTFVRGGNSPLHF

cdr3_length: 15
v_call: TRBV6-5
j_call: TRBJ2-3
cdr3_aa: CASRRGTSGGDTQYF

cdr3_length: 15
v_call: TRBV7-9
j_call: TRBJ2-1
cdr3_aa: CASSVLAGAYNEQFF

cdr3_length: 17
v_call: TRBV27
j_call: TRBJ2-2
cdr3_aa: CASSFGRGKTNTGELFF

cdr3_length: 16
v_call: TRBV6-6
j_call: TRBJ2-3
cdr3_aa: CASSGSGLAGTDTQYF

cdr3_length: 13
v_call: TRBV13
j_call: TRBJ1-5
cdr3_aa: CASSRDGNQPQHF

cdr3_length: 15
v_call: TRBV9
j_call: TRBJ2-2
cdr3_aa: CASTLTSGNTGELFF

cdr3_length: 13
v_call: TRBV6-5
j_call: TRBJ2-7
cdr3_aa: CASSPGGGNEQYF

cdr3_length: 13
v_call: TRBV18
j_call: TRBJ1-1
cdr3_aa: CASSPTGKAEAFF

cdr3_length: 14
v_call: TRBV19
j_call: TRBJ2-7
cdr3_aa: CASSIGPLGYEQYF

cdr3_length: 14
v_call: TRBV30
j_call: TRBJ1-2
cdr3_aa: CAWSDQGVSVGYTF

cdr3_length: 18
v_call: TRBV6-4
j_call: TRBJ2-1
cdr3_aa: CASSSPQGGGRSGNEQFF